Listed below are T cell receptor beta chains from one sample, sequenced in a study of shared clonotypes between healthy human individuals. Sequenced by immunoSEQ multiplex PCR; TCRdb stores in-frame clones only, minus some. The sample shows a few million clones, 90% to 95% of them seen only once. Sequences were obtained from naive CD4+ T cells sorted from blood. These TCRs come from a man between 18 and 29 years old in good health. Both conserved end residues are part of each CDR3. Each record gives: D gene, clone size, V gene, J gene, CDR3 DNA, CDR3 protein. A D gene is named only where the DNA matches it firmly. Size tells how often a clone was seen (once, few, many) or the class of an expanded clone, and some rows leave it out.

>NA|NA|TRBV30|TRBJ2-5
TGTGCCTGGAGTCCTCCGATAGAGACCCAGTACTTC
CAWSPPIETQYF
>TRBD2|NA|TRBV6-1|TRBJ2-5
TGTGCCAGCAGTGTGTCTAGCGGGGGACAAGAGACCCAGTACTTC
CASSVSSGGQETQYF
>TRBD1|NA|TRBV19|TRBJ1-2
TGTGCCAGTAGTATCCCAGCCAAGGGGGCCCACTATGGCTACACCTTC
CASSIPAKGAHYGYTF
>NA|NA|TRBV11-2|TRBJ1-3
TGTGCCAGCAGCTTAGAATCTGCCTCTGGAAACACCATATATTTT
CASSLESASGNTIYF
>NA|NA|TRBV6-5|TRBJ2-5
TGTGCCAGCAGTTACGGCGACCACCAAGAGACCCAGTACTTC
CASSYGDHQETQYF
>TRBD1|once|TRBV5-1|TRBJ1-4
TGCGCCAGCAGCAACAGGCAGGGGGCAACTAATGAAAAACTGTTTTTT
CASSNRQGATNEKLFF
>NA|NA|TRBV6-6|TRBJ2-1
TGTGCCAGCAGTTGGGGAGGGACTGGGGGCCTCGATGAGCAGTTCTTC
CASSWGGTGGLDEQFF
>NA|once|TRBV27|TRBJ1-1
TGTGCCAGCGGCAGGGACACTGAAGCTTTCTTT
CASGRDTEAFF
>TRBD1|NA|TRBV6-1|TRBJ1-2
TGTGCCAGCAGTGACGGACAGGCCTATGGCTACACCTTC
CASSDGQAYGYTF
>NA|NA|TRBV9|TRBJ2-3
TGTGCCAGCAGCGTCTCCGCCCCACTCGCCCCCACAGATACGCAGTATTTT
CASSVSAPLAPTDTQYF
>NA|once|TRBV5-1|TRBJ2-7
TGCGCCAGCAGCCCGGATACAGTTTCCTACGAGCAGTACTTC
CASSPDTVSYEQYF
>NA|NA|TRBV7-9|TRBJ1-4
TGTGCCAGCAGCTTAAAGAGGGCCACTAATGAAAAACTGTTTTTT
CASSLKRATNEKLFF
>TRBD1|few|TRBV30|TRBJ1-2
TGTGCCTGGAGTGTACAGGGGGCACCTCCCTACACCTTC
CAWSVQGAPPYTF
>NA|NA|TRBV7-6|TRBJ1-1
TGTGCCAGCAGCGCCAGTTTATCGGGGACTGAAGCTTTCTTT
CASSASLSGTEAFF
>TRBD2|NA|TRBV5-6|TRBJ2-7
TGTGCCAGCAGCCCGAACTTACTAGCGGGGGGGTACGAGCAGTACTTC
CASSPNLLAGGYEQYF
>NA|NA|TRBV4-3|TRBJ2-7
TGCGCCAGCAGCCAAGAACCTACCTACGAGCAGTACTTC
CASSQEPTYEQYF
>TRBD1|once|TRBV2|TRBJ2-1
TGTGCCAGCAGTGACTCGGGACAGGGCCCCAATGAGCAGTTCTTC
CASSDSGQGPNEQFF
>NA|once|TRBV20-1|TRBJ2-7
TGCAGTGCTAGTGTTCACGAGCAGTACTTC
CSASVHEQYF
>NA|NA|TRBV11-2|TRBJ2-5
TGTGCCAGCAGCTTATTGCGGGAATCAGAGACCCAGTACTTC
CASSLLRESETQYF
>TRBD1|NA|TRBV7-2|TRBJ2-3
TGTGCCAGCAGCCCACAGGGGTTGACAGATACGCAGTATTTT
CASSPQGLTDTQYF
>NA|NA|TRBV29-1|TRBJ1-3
TGCAGCGTTCTAAAAACCAACGGAGAACAGACGGGAGGAAACACCATATATTTT
CSVLKTNGEQTGGNTIYF
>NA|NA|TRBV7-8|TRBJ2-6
TGTGCCAGCAGCCGGAGAGACGTAGGGGGGTACTCTGGGGCCAACGTCCTGACTTTC
CASSRRDVGGYSGANVLTF
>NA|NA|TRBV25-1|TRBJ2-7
TGTGCCAGCAGTGAATCGGTGGGAGGACCTACCTACGAGCAGTACTTC
CASSESVGGPTYEQYF
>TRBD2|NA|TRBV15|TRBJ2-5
TGTGCCACCAGCAGAGTAGCGGGAGCTTGGGAGACCCAGTACTTC
CATSRVAGAWETQYF
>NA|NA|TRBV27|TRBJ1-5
TGTGCCAGCAGTTTATCCGGAGGGTGGCGGCAGCCCCAGCATTTT
CASSLSGGWRQPQHF
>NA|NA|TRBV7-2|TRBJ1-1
TGTGCCAGCAGCTTACGGGCAGGACTGAACACTGAAGCTTTCTTT
CASSLRAGLNTEAFF
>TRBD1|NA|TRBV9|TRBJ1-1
TGTGCCAGCAGCTCGATGGACAGGGGGAGCACTGAAGCTTTCTTT
CASSSMDRGSTEAFF
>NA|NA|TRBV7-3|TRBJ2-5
TGTGCCAGCAGCTCAGGGTCGTTGGGGACCCAGTACTTC
CASSSGSLGTQYF
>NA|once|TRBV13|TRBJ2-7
TGTGCCAGCAGCTTAGTCCCCTACGAGCAGTACTTC
CASSLVPYEQYF
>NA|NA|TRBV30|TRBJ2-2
TGTGCCTGGAGTGTAGTAGGGATCGGGGAGCTGTTTTTT
CAWSVVGIGELFF
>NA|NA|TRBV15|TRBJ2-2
TGTGCCACCAGTGCAGGGGTCGGGGAGCTGTTTTTT
CATSAGVGELFF
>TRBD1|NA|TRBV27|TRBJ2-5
TGTGCCAGCAGGCCGGGACAGCGAGAGAAGACCCAGTACTTC
CASRPGQREKTQYF
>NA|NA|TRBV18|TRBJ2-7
TGTGCCAGCTCTCCCCAGGGCTTCGGTTCCTACGAGCAGTACTTC
CASSPQGFGSYEQYF
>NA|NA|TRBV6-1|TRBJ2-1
TGTGCCAGCAGTGAACCCCACAGGGAGGTATACAATGAGCAGTTCTTC
CASSEPHREVYNEQFF
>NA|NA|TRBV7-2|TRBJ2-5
TGTGCCAGCAGCTCGGGAGCCATTTCTATCCAAGAGACCCAGTACTTC
CASSSGAISIQETQYF
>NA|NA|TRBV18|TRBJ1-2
TGTGCCAGCTCACCAGGAGACAGGAACTATGGCTACACCTTC
CASSPGDRNYGYTF
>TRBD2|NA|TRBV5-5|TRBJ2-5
TGTGCCAGCAGCTTGGACCCAGCGGGAAGACAGACCCAGTACTTC
CASSLDPAGRQTQYF
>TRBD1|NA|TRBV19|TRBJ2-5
TGTGCCAGTAGTATAGGATGGACAGGGGCTGGAGAGACCCAGTACTTC
CASSIGWTGAGETQYF
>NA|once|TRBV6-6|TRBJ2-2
TGTGCCAGCAGGTCTCAGCAGGGCACCGGGGAGCTGTTTTTT
CASRSQQGTGELFF
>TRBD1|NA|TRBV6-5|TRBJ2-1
TGTGCCAGCAGTACCGGGACAGGGTCCTACAATGAGCAGTTCTTC
CASSTGTGSYNEQFF
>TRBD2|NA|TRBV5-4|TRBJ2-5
TGTGCCAGCAGCTTGTCCCTAGCGGGCACGGAGACCCAGTACTTC
CASSLSLAGTETQYF
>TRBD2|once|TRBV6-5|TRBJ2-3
TGTGCCAGCAAGCGGGGCCTGGGTACAGATACGCAGTATTTT
CASKRGLGTDTQYF
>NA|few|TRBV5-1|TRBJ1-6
TGCGCCAGCAGCATAAATCGTTCACCCCTCCACTTT
CASSINRSPLHF
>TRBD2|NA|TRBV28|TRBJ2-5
TGTGCCAGCAGCCTACCCGGGGGGGGACAAGAGACCCAGTACTTC
CASSLPGGGQETQYF
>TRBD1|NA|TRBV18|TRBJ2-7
TGTGCCAGCTCACCTGATCGGACAGGGAAGAGGTACGAGCAGTACTTC
CASSPDRTGKRYEQYF
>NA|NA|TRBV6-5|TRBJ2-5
TGTGCCAGCAGTTACTCCGTCAGGGTCCAAGAGACCCAGTACTTC
CASSYSVRVQETQYF
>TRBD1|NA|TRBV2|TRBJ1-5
TGTGCCAGCAGTGTTCCGGGACAGGGGAATCAGCCCCAGCATTTT
CASSVPGQGNQPQHF
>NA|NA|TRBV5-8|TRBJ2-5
TGTGCCAGCAGTTTGAGGCAGCCCCAAGAGACCCAGTACTTC
CASSLRQPQETQYF
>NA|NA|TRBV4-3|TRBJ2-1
TGCGCCAGCAGCCAAGATCTTGGGAGTCCTGAGCAGTTCTTC
CASSQDLGSPEQFF
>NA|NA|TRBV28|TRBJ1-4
TGTGCCAGCTCGGGAGGGGCTAATGAAAAACTGTTTTTT
CASSGGANEKLFF
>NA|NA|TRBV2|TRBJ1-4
TGTGCCAGCAGTGCGGAACAGACCACTAATGAAAAACTGTTTTTT
CASSAEQTTNEKLFF
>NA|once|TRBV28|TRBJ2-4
TGTGCCAGCAGCGGGACCTTTGGAGCCAAAAACATTCAGTACTTC
CASSGTFGAKNIQYF
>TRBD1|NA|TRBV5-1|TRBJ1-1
TGCGCCAGCAGCTCCCCGGACAGGGACCTTATGAACACTGAAGCTTTCTTT
CASSSPDRDLMNTEAFF
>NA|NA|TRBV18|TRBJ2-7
TGTGCCAGCTCACCACCGACGGCAGGACCCTACGAGCAGTACTTC
CASSPPTAGPYEQYF
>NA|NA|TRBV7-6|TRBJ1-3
TGTGCCAGCAGCTTAGAAGTCGCGGGGCCCTCTGGAAACACCATATATTTT
CASSLEVAGPSGNTIYF